Following are 8 T cell receptor beta chains from one sample sequenced in a study of PD-1 blockade in classical Hodgkin lymphoma. Profiled with immunoSEQ multiplex PCR; TCRdb holds only in-frame clones, not every one. The profile covers more than 75,000 clones, with 85% to 95% appearing a single time and about 2% taken by the ten largest. Regarding time point: cycle 4 day 1 (C4D1), after six to seven weeks of nivolumab. Following autologous stem cell transplantation, relapse occurred in every patient, and exposure to brentuximab vedotin varied. The source was peripheral blood mononuclear cells (PBMCs), collected before the fourth cycle of nivolumab. The receptors shown here come from a human donor with classical Hodgkin lymphoma.

This chain links TRBV2 with TRBJ2-1; D is possibly TRBD1 (5 bases). CDR3 length: 14 residues. The V gene's germline CDR1 is SNHLY and CDR2 FYNNEI. V was trimmed by 1 base and J by 4 bases, leaving 8 bases between them. The CDR3 protein is CASSEDQGYNEQFF. The CDR3 DNA is TGTGCCAGCAGTGAAGATCAGGGTTACAATGAGCAGTTCTTC.

The genes are TRBV7-8 and TRBJ1-4; D unclear. Trimming took 1 base from V and 4 from J, leaving 10 bases between them. From germline, CDR1 is SGHVS and CDR2 FQNEAQ. This CDR3 has 15 residues. For the CDR3, the DNA is TGTGCCAGCAGCTTAGACAGCACAGTTAATGAAAAACTGTTTTTT. This codes for CASSLDSTVNEKLFF.

The chain recombines TRBV6-5 with TRBJ2-1; D might be TRBD1 or TRBD2, each matching 5 bases. Per the germline V gene, CDR1 is MNHEY and CDR2 is SVGAGI. The CDR3 runs to 15 residues. V was pared by 5 bases and J by 3 bases, with 14 bases between. CDR3 nucleotides: TGTGCCAGCAGTAAACGGGACCAGGGCTACAATGAGCAGTTCTTC. Protein: CASSKRDQGYNEQFF.

This chain links TRBV5-1 with TRBJ2-7, with 12 bases that match TRBD1. Germline V CDR1 and CDR2: SGHRS, YFSETQ. The CDR3 totals 14 residues. With V trimmed by 4 bases and J by 7 bases, 6 bases remained unmatched. The CDR3, as DNA: TGCGCCAGCAGCGCGGGACAGGGGGCAAGAGAGCAGTACTTC. This codes for CASSAGQGAREQYF.

This chain joins TRBV7-9 and TRBJ1-2; no firm D call. The CDR3 runs 12 residues. V was clipped by 3 bases and J by 7 bases, with 9 bases between them. Germline V gene sequence: CDR1 SEHNR, CDR2 FQNEAQ (reference sequence). The chain's CDR3 is CASSLGSPGYTF. The CDR3 coding sequence is TGTGCCAGCAGCTTGGGCAGTCCTGGCTACACCTTC.

The V and J genes are TRBV19 and TRBJ2-7, with 11 bases identical to TRBD2. Germline loops: CDR1 LNHDA, CDR2 SQIVND (reference sequence). Trimming at V came to 6 bases and at J to 2 bases, leaving 6 bases not matched to a gene. The CDR3 is 15 amino acids. The CDR3 DNA reads TGTGCCAGTAGCCCCCAACTAGCGGGAGCCTACGAGCAGTACTTC. It translates to CASSPQLAGAYEQYF.

The chain employs TRBV27 and TRBJ2-3; 11 bases line up with TRBD2. The ends lost 2 bases at V and 5 bases at J; junction bases unmatched: 12. This CDR3 region has 18 residues. CDR1 and CDR2 from the germline V gene are MNHEY and SMNVEV (reference sequence). CDR3 protein: CASSLQFLSGRAIDTQYF. The CDR3 DNA sequence: TGTGCCAGCAGTTTACAATTCCTTAGCGGGAGGGCCATAGATACGCAGTATTTT.

The chain links TRBV30 to TRBJ2-5, with D hard to call. The V end was cut by 0 bases, the J end by 0 bases, with 8 bases between. CDR1 GTSNPN and CDR2 SVGIG come from the germline V gene (reference sequence). This CDR3 contains 14 residues. Here the CDR3 reads CAWSVLRYQETQYF. Written as DNA, the CDR3 is TGTGCCTGGAGTGTACTCCGTTACCAAGAGACCCAGTACTTC.